These T cell receptor beta chains were read from a single sample in a study of blood T cell repertoires in COVID-19. Libraries were prepared by immunoSEQ multiplex PCR; TCRdb keeps only in-frame clonotypes and omits some of them. The sample holds about 150,000 clones, roughly 89% seen once. What was sequenced was peripheral blood. These receptors originate from a human donor in a cohort sampled during active COVID-19. CDR3s leave out the opening cysteine and the closing phenylalanine or tryptophan. The order of the fields is CDR3 protein, V gene, J gene.

ASSLNPSTGNSYEQY	TRBV5-1	TRBJ2-7
ASSPYYPSSGGPR	TRBV28	TRBJ2-3
ASSLGGTGRYTEAF	TRBV5-6	TRBJ1-1
AWRPRGVAYGYT	TRBV30	TRBJ1-2
ASSLVSGRAVDTQY	TRBV7-8	TRBJ2-3
ASSPGQARSTGNTIY	TRBV5-6	TRBJ1-3
ASSKEQEVADGYEQY	TRBV21-1	TRBJ2-7
ASSQPSRAGNTGELF	TRBV5-4	TRBJ2-2
ASERGGADQPQH	TRBV28	TRBJ1-5
AIRQTLEGNTIY	TRBV10-3	TRBJ1-3
ASSKPGQVLSGANVLT	TRBV4-2	TRBJ2-6
AISATGAANYGYT	TRBV10-3	TRBJ1-2
SSSSNTEAF	TRBV29-1	TRBJ1-1
ASSLRQGEQPQH	TRBV27	TRBJ1-5
SVDSGRPDTQY	TRBV29-1	TRBJ2-3
ASSEESTSLKSEQY	TRBV2	TRBJ2-7
ASGWGGQPQH	TRBV6-5	TRBJ1-5
ASSQGKGAWDEQY	TRBV3-1/TRBV3-2	TRBJ2-7
ASSLKAGANYGYT	TRBV7-2	TRBJ1-2
ASSIFGTSGSHNEQF	TRBV19	TRBJ2-1
ASSLDVSGSQGEKLF	TRBV7-6	TRBJ1-4